Included here is one T cell receptor beta chain sequence, with context. Its target is unknown. Trimming removed 6 bases at V and 4 bases at J, with 20 bases between. CDR3 length equals 15 residues. Germline CDR1 is SQVTM and CDR2 is ANQGSEA. This sample was included in a study of CD8 T cells in ankylosing spondylitis. Whole-study findings and limits: A TCR beta motif made of about 8 highly homologous variants seemed typical of ankylosing spondylitis blood.

One entry per CDR3 protein results from TCRdb running MiXCR on the 5' RACE reads. The repertoire holds 670,000 or so distinct CDR3 sequences, with around a fifth as singletons. The TCR originated in a male donor with ankylosing spondylitis. The chain has TRBV29-1 and TRBJ2-3; D is perhaps TRBD1 or TRBD2 (6 bases each). Sequenced: blood, either unsorted or a sorted T cell fraction (not recorded which). The CDR3 protein is CSVPKGGVDPDTQYF. The CDR3 DNA is TGCAGCGTCCCGAAGGGGGGAGTTGATCCAGATACGCAGTATTTT.